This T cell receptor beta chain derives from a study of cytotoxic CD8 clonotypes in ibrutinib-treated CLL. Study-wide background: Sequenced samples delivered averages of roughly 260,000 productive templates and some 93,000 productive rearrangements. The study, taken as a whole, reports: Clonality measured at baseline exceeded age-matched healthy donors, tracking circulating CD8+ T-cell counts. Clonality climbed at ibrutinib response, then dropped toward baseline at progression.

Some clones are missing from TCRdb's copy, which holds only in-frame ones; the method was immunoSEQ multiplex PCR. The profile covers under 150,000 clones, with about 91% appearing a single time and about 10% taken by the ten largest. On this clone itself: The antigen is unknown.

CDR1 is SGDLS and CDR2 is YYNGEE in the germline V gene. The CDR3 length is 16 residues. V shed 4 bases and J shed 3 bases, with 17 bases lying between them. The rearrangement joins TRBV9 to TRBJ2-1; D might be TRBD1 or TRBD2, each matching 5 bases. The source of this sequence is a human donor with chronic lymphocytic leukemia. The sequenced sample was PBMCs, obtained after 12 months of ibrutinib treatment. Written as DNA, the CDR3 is TGTGCCAGCAGCACCCGGGACGCACCGTACTACAATGAGCAGTTCTTC. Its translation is CASSTRDAPYYNEQFF.